Listed below are T cell receptor beta chains from one sample, sequenced in a study of regulatory T cells in long-lasting Graves disease. One entry per CDR3 protein results from TCRdb running MiXCR on the multiplex PCR reads. In the table there are approximately 250,000 distinct CDR3 sequences, around 19% of which are singletons. The sequenced sample was peripheral blood mononuclear cells (PBMCs), obtained at new diagnosis, from a patient treated with antithyroid drugs. Receptors were obtained from a female donor with Graves disease. CDR3s include the opening cysteine and the closing phenylalanine or tryptophan. Each record gives: V gene, clone size, CDR3 length, CDR3 protein. Expanded clones are given a class, and other clones once, few, many or no size at all.

>TRBV24-1|many|15
CATSDLDGQLETQYF
>TRBV6-4|-|12
CASSDQGNEQFF
>TRBV7-7|many|14
CASSLGQGFDEQYF
>TRBV19|many|16
CASSDLAGGSYNEQFF
>TRBV2|-|12
CASTGSRGGYTF
>TRBV7-9|once|14
CASSARLGSGELFF
>TRBV30|many|13
CAWRRDSLGEQYF
>TRBV12-3/TRBV12-4|many|14
CASTRTATADGYTF
>TRBV5-1|many|13
CASSLARLDTQYF
>TRBV6-1|many|13
CASRKQVHQPQHF
>TRBV7-2|few|15
CASSKGGRDAGELFF
>TRBV7-6|many|15
CASSLDRAGNSPLHF